This T cell receptor (beta chain) originates from a study of blood T cells in healthy people across ages. For this clonotype: Its specificity is unknown.

CDR1 is ENHRY and CDR2 is SYGVKD in the germline V gene. This CDR3 has 16 amino acids. Study-wide results and limits: Changes in expanded clonotypes were possibly confounded, as the CMV status of donors was unknown. Measured against age, TCR beta diversity per million T cells decreased in a roughly linear manner.

For the second PCR, which ran for about 7 to 11 cycles, a sample-barcoded 5' primer and a J-beta primer mix were used. TCRdb reprocessed the 5' RACE reads via MiXCR and lists one record per CDR3 protein. The sample includes 600,000 or so distinct CDR3 sequences, around 20% seen only once; the top ten take roughly 3.6%. This TCR was recovered from a man aged 65 to 85 in good health. The specimen sequenced was blood. This rearrangement joins TRBV10-3 to TRBJ2-5, with D perhaps matching TRBD2 (6 bases). Near its end, the DNA agrees better with TRBJ2-1, so the J call may be wrong. The CDR3 is CAISESRLESGNEQFF. CDR3 DNA sequence: TGTGCCATCAGTGAGTCGAGACTAGAGTCCGGGAATGAGCAGTTCTTC.